This paragraph covers one TCR beta chain sequence. This sample is drawn from a study of blood T cell repertoires in COVID-19. Sequenced by immunoSEQ multiplex PCR; TCRdb stores in-frame clones only, minus some. The sample consists of about 140,000 clones, about three quarters of them appearing once. Cohort allocation depended upon clinical history that participants reported. Between the trimmed V and J ends, which lost 6 bases and 3 bases, there was a span of 5 bases. The CDR3 loop spans 11 amino acids. Germline CDR1 is DFQATT and CDR2 is SNEGSKA (reference sequence). This TCR derives from a woman in her fifties or sixties who had recovered from COVID-19. Specimen: PBMCs or T cells enriched from blood (not recorded which). The genes are TRBV20-1 and TRBJ2-2, with D unresolved. CDR3 sequence reads: CSAYHTGELFF. DNA for the CDR3: TGCAGTGCCTACCACACCGGGGAGCTGTTTTTT.